The present T cell receptor (beta chain) was sequenced within a study of control samples from healthy donors and cancer patients. The germline V gene has CDR1 KGHSH and CDR2 LQKENI. V shed 6 bases, J shed 4 bases, and the junction held 3 bases outside the gene matches. This CDR3 region has 14 residues. This clone was seen once. Method: immunoSEQ multiplex PCR; TCRdb's copy keeps in-frame clones and lacks some. The sample has approximately 120,000 clones; more than 75% are singletons. The TCR sequence derives from a man aged 35 to 55 in good health. The specimen was blood. The gene calls are TRBV18 and TRBJ2-2; TRBD1 aligns across 9 bases. The CDR3 reads CASSETGGTGELFF. CDR3 bases: TGTGCCAGCTCCGAGACAGGGGGCACCGGGGAGCTGTTTTTT.